This T cell receptor (beta chain) was retrieved from a study of cytomegalovirus exposure and HLA in healthy donors. This CDR3 has 18 residues. The germline V and J ends were trimmed by 7 bases and 4 bases, with 26 bases remaining between them. CDR1 is MNHEY and CDR2 is SMNVEV in the germline V gene (reference sequence). Sequenced by immunoSEQ multiplex PCR; TCRdb stores in-frame clones only, minus some. There are more than 35,000 clones in the sample; just under 95% occur only once, and 2.5% to 4% lies in the top ten. The donors were members of the validation cohort comprising approximately 120 subjects, separate from the approximately 670-subject first cohort.

Sequencing input: PBMCs. The chain combines TRBV27 with TRBJ2-1, with D possibly being TRBD2 (6 bases). The clonotype was recovered from a man aged 18 to 35 in good health and CMV-seronegative. CDR3 in DNA: TGTGCCAGCAAGAGTTCGAACCTCGCTGGGGGGTTTTACAATGAGCAGTTCTTC. Its protein is CASKSSNLAGGFYNEQFF.